This T cell receptor beta chain was documented in a study of shared clonotypes between healthy human individuals. TCRdb's table, derived via immunoSEQ multiplex PCR, lists solely in-frame clones and lacks some. The table lists more than 850,000 clones, around three quarters of them singletons. The CDR3 runs to 15 residues. Germline CDR1 reads SGHRS; CDR2 reads YFSETQ. Trimming at V came to 3 bases and at J to 5 bases, leaving 7 bases not matched to a gene. This chain links TRBV5-1 with TRBJ1-2; 10 nucleotides align to TRBD1. This clonotype was sampled from a man younger than 35 in good health. Some clones in this sample may be carry-over from other donors' samples. What was sequenced was memory CD4+ T cells from PBMCs. Subset specified: CD45RA-negative fraction. The DNA of the CDR3 is TGCGCCAGCAGCTCTTTAAGACAGGGGGCATATGGCTACACCTTC. Its protein is CASSSLRQGAYGYTF.